The 7 T cell receptor beta chains below all came from one sample that was sequenced in a study of shared clonotypes between healthy human individuals. The naive CD8 subset, CD45RO-negative cells positively selected for CCR7, excluded terminally differentiated effector memory CD45RA+ cells. The data were produced by immunoSEQ multiplex PCR, yet TCRdb's version contains in-frame clones alone and is incomplete. The repertoire includes some 2 million clones, roughly 94% of them detected once, and less than 1.5% sits in the top ten. The material sequenced was naive CD8+ T cells sorted from blood. The receptors come from a man aged 18 to 30 in good health.

The V and J genes are TRBV2 and TRBJ2-1; no firm D call. CDR1 SNHLY and CDR2 FYNNEI come from the germline V gene. The CDR3 extends over 13 amino acids. V lost 3 bases and J 4 bases, leaving 7 bases between the germline ends. The CDR3 sequence is CASSDTRYNEQFF. The CDR3 DNA reads as TGTGCCAGCAGTGATACCCGGTACAATGAGCAGTTCTTC.

The CDR3 region is CASSLWEGWHEQYF. CDR3 DNA sequence: TGTGCCAGCAGCTTATGGGAGGGATGGCACGAGCAGTACTTC. This chain uses TRBV11-2 with TRBJ2-7, with 7 bases aligning to TRBD2. Germline assignment: CDR1 SGHAT and CDR2 FQNNGV. With 2 bases clipped from V and 5 bases from J, the junction kept 6 bases outside the gene matches. This CDR3 is 14 amino acids long.

In DNA form, the CDR3 reads TGTGCCAGCAGGACCTGGGAGGGAAGCTCCTACGAGCAGTACTTC. It encodes CASRTWEGSSYEQYF. The rearrangement links TRBV6-1 to TRBJ2-7, with TRBD2 identical over 7 bases. CDR1 is MNHNS, CDR2 SASEGT, per germline. The CDR3 extends over 15 amino acids. The ends lost 6 bases at V and 0 bases at J; junction bases unmatched: 8.

This clone was seen a single time. Other DNA sequences from this sample encode an identical CDR3 as well. The V gene is TRBV9, the J gene TRBJ1-1; D may be TRBD1 (5 bases). This CDR3 region has 13 residues. Trimming pared 4 bases from V and 1 base from J, leaving 8 bases between. Per germline, CDR1 SGDLS and CDR2 YYNGEE. CDR3 sequence: CASSPGGNTEAFF. CDR3 DNA sequence: TGTGCCAGCAGCCCGGGGGGGAACACTGAAGCTTTCTTT.

This clone was seen once. The same CDR3 arises from other DNA sequences in this sample as well. CDR3: CASSLGGEYEQYF. As DNA, the CDR3 is TGTGCCAGCAGCTTAGGTGGGGAGTACGAGCAGTACTTC. This chain links TRBV7-9 with TRBJ2-7; D perhaps matches TRBD2 (5 bases). Germline V gene sequence: CDR1 SEHNR, CDR2 FQNEAQ (reference sequence). Trimming left V 1 base short and J 4 bases short, with 8 bases between. This CDR3 region has 13 residues.

CDR3 protein: CASSFGRGTDTQYF. Here the CDR3 DNA reads TGTGCCAGCAGCTTCGGCAGGGGCACAGATACGCAGTATTTT. The chain couples TRBV11-2 to TRBJ2-3; D is possibly TRBD1 (5 bases). Trimming pared 3 bases from V and 1 base from J, leaving 8 bases between. CDR1 and CDR2 from the germline V gene are SGHAT and FQNNGV. This CDR3 comprises 14 residues.

J is TRBJ2-1 and V is TRBV2; 13 positions agree with TRBD2. The V gene end was trimmed by 6 bases and the J gene end by 10 bases; junction bases not matched to a gene: 12. Germline values: CDR1 SNHLY, CDR2 FYNNEI. The CDR3 spans 16 residues. In DNA form, the CDR3 reads TGTGCCAGCAGCGCGGCCGGGACTAGCGGGACCATGGAGCAGTTCTTC. Protein: CASSAAGTSGTMEQFF.